The T cell receptor (beta chain) under discussion was sequenced for a study of T cells in Graves' hyperthyroidism and ophthalmopathy. Orbital computed tomography and thyroid ultrasound, together with serum TRAb and thyroxine and clinical symptoms, were used for diagnoses. The source material, RNA transcripts, was used to amplify TCR beta CDR3 regions. HTBI primers were used for first-round RT-PCR of the TCR CDR3. MiXCR, applied by TCRdb to the multiplex PCR reads, yields one record per CDR3 protein. The sample comprises some 440,000 distinct CDR3 sequences, around a sixth of which are singletons, and approximately 7.5% rests with the top ten. This clonotype was seen many times. The sample comprised blood. This TCR was sampled from a woman aged 18-30 years with Graves' hyperthyroidism.

The DNA for the CDR3 is TGTGCCAGCAGCCAAGATCTTTACGGGAGTAGGTACAATGAGCAGTTCTTC. Its translation is CASSQDLYGSRYNEQFF. The chain joins TRBV4-2 to TRBJ2-1; the D gene is possibly TRBD2 (6 bases). Germline V CDR1 and CDR2: LGHNA, YNFKEQ. The CDR3 is made up of 17 amino acids. Trimming removed 0 bases at V and 4 bases at J, with 16 bases between.